This T cell receptor (beta chain) was profiled in a study of control samples from healthy donors and cancer patients (dated by TCRdb to 2020 to 2021). The method behind the library was the immunoSEQ multiplex PCR assay. TCRdb limited this immuneACCESS table to in-frame rearrangements with V and J called. A share of clones is missing; checked studies link under half to unresolved V genes, and the rest is unexplained. This sample gives approximately 170,000 clones in total; roughly 88% of them show up just once. The ten largest clones take up roughly 5.3% of the sample. The CDR3 covers 14 residues, taking in both the cysteine and the phenylalanine. CDR3 DNA only is kept here, 42 bases in frame from base 1. Per the germline V gene, KGHDR is the CDR1 and SFDVKD is the CDR2. V and J are truncated by 6 bases and 4 bases respectively, leaving an intervening sequence of 13 bases. As for this clone: No cognate antigen has been identified for it. Base qualities were left out, and no much larger clone turns up one base away.

Sample: blood. The V and J segments used are TRBV24-1 and TRBJ2-3; the D gene is perhaps TRBD2, from 5 matching bases. This sequence was found in a woman aged 25 to 39 in good health. For the CDR3, the sequence is CATSPGFLPDTQYF. DNA sequence: TGTGCCACCAGTCCGGGGTTTCTTCCAGATACGCAGTATTTT.